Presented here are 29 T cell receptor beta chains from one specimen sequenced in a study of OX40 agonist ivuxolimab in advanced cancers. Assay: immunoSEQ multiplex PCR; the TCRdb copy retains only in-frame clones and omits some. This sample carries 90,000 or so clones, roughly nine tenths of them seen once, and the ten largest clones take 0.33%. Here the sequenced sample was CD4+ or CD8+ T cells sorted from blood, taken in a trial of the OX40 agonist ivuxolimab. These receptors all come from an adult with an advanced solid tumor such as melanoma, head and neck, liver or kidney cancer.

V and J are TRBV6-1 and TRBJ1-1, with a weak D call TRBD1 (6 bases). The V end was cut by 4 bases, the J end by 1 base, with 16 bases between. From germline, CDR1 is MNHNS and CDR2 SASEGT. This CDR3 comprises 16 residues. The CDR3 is CASSATPGQANTEAFF. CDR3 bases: TGTGCCAGCAGTGCGACCCCGGGACAAGCGAACACTGAAGCTTTCTTT.

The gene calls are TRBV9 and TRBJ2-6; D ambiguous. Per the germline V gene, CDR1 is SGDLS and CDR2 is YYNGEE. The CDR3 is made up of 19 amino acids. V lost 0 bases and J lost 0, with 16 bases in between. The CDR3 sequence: CASSVGPPGSRSGANVLTF. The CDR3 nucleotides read TGTGCCAGCAGCGTAGGTCCACCGGGTTCCCGCTCTGGGGCCAACGTCCTGACTTTC. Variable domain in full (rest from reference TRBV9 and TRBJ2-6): DSGVTQTPKHLITATGQRVTLRCSPRSGDLSVYWYQQSLDQGLQFLIQYYNGEERAKGNILERFSAQQFPDLHSELNLSSLELGDSALYFCASSVGPPGSRSGANVLTFGAGSRLTVL.

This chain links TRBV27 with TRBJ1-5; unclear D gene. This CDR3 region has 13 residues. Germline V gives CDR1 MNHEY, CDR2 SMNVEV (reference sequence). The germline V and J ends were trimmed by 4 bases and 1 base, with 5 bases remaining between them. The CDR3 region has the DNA TGTGCCAGCAGTTCTGGGAGCAATCAGCCCCAGCATTTT. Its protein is CASSSGSNQPQHF.

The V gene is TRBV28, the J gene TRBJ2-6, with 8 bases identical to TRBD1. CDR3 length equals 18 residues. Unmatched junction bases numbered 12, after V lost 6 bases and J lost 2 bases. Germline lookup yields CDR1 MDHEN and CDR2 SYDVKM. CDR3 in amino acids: CASRLPGQDSTGANVLTF. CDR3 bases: TGTGCCAGCAGACTACCGGGACAGGACTCAACTGGGGCCAACGTCCTGACTTTC.

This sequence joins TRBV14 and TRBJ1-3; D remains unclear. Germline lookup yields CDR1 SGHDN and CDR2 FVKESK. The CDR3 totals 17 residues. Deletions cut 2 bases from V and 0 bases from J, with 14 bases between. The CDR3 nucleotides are TGTGCCAGCAGCCAAACAGCTAGGACTTACTCTGGAAACACCATATATTTT. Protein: CASSQTARTYSGNTIYF.

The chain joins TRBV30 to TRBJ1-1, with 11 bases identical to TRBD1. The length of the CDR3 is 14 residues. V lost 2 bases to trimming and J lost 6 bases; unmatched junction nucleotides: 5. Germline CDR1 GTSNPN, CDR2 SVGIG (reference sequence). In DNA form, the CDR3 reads TGTGCCTGGAGTTCTGAGGACAGGGGGCCTGAAGCTTTCTTT. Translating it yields CAWSSEDRGPEAFF.

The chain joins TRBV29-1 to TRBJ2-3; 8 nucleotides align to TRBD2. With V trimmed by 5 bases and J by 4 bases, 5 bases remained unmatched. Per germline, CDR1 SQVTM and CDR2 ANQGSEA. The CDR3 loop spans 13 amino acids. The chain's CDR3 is CSVSAGRADTQYF. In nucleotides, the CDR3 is TGCAGCGTTAGCGCCGGGAGGGCAGATACGCAGTATTTT.

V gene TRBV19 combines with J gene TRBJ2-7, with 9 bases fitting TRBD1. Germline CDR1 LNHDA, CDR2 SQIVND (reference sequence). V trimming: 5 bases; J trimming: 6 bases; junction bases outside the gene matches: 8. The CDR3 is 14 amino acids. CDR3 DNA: TGTGCCAGTAGTTTCCGGACAGGGGAGGGCGAGCAGTACTTC. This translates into CASSFRTGEGEQYF.

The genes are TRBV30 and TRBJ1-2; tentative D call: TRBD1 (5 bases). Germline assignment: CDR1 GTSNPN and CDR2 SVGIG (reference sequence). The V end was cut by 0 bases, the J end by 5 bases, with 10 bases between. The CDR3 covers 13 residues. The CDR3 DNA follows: TGTGCCTGGAGTGTTACCGCAGGGTATGGCTACACCTTC. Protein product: CAWSVTAGYGYTF. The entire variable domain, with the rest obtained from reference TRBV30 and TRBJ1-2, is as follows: SQTIHQWPATLVQPVGSPLSLECTVEGTSNPNLYWYRQAAGRGLQLLFYSVGIGQISSEVPQNLSASRPQDRQFILSSKKLLLSDSGFYLCAWSVTAGYGYTFGSGTRLTVV.

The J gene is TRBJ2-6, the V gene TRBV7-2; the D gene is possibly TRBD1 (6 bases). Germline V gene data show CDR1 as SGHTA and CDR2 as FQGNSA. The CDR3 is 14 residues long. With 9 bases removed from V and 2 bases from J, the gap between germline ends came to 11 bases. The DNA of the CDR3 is TGTGCCAGTTCAACAGGGCCTGGGGCCAACGTCCTGACTTTC. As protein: CASSTGPGANVLTF.

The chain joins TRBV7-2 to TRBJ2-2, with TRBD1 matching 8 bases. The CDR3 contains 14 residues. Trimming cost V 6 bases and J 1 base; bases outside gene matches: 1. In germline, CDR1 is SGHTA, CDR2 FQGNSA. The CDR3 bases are TGTGCCAGCAGAGGGACAGGGAACACCGGGGAGCTGTTTTTT. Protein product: CASRGTGNTGELFF.

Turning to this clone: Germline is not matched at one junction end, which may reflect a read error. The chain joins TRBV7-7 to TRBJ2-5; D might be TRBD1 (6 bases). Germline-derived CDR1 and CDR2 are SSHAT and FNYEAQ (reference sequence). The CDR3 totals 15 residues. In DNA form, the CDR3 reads TGTGCTAGCAGCTTAGCGAGGGGGTACCAAGAGACCCAGTACTTC. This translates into CASSLARGYQETQYF.

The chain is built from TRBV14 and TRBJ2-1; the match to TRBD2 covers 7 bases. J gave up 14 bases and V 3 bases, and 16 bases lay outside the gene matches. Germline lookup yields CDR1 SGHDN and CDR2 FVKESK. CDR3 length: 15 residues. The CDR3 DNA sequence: TGTGCCAGCAGCCATCGAGGGAGGGCCGGGTTTACAAAGTTCTTC. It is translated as CASSHRGRAGFTKFF.

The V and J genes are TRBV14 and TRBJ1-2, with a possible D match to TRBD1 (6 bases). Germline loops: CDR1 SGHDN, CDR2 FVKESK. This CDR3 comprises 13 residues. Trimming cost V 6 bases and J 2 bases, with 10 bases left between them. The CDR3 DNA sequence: TGTGCCAGCAGTCGGACAGTCAACTATGGCTACACCTTC. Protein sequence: CASSRTVNYGYTF.

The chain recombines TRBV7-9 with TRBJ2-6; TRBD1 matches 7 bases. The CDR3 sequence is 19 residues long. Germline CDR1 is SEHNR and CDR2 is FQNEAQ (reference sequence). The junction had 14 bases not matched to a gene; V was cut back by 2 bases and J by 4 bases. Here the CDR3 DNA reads TGTGCCAGCAGCTTATCCGACAGGGCCCGGGCGACAGGGGCCAACGTCCTGACTTTC. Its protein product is CASSLSDRARATGANVLTF.

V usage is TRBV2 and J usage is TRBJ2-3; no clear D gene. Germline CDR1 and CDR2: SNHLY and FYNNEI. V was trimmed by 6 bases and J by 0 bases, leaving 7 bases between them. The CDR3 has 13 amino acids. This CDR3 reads CASRQTSTDTQYF. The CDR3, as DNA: TGTGCCAGCAGGCAAACTAGCACAGATACGCAGTATTTT.

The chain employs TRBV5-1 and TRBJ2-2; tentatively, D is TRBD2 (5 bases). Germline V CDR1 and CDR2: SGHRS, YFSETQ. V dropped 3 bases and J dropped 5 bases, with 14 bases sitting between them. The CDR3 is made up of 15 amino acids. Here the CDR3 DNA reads TGCGCCAGCAGCTCGGGAACCCCGGGGACCGGGGAGCTGTTTTTT. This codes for CASSSGTPGTGELFF.

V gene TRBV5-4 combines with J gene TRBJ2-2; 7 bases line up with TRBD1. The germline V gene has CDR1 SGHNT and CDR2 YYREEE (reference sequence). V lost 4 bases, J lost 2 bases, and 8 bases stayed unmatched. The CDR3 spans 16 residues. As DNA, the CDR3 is TGTGCCAGCAGCCCCTGGGACAGCACCAACACCGGGGAGCTGTTTTTT. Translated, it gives CASSPWDSTNTGELFF.

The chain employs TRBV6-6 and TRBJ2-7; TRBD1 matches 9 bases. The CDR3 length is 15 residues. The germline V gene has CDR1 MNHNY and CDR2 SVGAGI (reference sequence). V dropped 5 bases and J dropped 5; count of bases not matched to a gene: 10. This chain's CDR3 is CASSKGDREGHEQYF. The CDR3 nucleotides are TGTGCCAGCAGTAAAGGGGACAGGGAAGGCCACGAGCAGTACTTC.

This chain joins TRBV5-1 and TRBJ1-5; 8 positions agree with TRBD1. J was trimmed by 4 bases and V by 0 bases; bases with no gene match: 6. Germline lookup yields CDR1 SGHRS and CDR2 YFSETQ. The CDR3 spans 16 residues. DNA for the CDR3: TGCGCCAGCAGCTTGGTGGGGACAGGTCCTAATCAGCCCCAGCATTTT. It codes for CASSLVGTGPNQPQHF.

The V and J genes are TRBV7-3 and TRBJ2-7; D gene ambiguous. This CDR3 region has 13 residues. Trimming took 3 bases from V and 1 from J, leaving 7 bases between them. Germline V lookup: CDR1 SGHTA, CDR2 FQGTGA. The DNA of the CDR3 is TGTGCCAGCAGCTTTACAGCGTCCTACGAGCAGTACTTC. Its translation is CASSFTASYEQYF.

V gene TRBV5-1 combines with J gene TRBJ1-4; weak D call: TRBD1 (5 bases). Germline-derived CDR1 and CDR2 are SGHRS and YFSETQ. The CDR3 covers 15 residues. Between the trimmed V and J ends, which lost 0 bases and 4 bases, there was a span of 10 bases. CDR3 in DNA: TGCGCCAGCAGCTTGGAACAGGAAGGTAATGAAAAACTGTTTTTT. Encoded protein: CASSLEQEGNEKLFF. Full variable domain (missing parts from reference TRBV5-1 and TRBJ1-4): KAGVTQTPRYLIKTRGQQVTLSCSPISGHRSVSWYQQTPGQGLQFLFEYFSETQRNKGNFPGRFSGRQFSNSRSEMNVSTLELGDSALYLCASSLEQEGNEKLFFGSGTQLSVL.

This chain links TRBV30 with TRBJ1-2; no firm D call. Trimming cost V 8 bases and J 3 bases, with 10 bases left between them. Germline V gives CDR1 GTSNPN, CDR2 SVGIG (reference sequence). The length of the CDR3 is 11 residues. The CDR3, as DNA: TGTGCCGTTCGGGGAGACTATGGCTACACCTTC. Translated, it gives CAVRGDYGYTF.

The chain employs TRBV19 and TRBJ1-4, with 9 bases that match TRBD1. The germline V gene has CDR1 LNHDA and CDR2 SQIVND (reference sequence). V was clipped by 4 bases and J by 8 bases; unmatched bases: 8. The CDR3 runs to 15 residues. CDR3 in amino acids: CASSTTGGQNEKLFF. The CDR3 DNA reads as TGTGCCAGTAGTACCACAGGGGGCCAAAACGAAAAACTGTTTTTT.

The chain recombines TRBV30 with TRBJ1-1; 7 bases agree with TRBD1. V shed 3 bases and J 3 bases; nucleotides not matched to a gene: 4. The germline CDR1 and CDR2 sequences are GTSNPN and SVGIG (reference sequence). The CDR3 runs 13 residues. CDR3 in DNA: TGTGCCTGGAGGTTAACAGGGGACACTGAAGCTTTCTTT. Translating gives CAWRLTGDTEAFF.

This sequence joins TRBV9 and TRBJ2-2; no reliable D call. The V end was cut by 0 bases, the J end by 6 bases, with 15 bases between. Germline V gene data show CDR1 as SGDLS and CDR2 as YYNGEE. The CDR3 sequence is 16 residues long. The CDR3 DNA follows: TGTGCCAGCAGCGTAGGGTTGGTTCCAAGCGCCGGGGAGCTGTTTTTT. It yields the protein CASSVGLVPSAGELFF. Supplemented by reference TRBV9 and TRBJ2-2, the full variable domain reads DSGVTQTPKHLITATGQRVTLRCSPRSGDLSVYWYQQSLDQGLQFLIQYYNGEERAKGNILERFSAQQFPDLHSELNLSSLELGDSALYFCASSVGLVPSAGELFFGEGSRLTVL.

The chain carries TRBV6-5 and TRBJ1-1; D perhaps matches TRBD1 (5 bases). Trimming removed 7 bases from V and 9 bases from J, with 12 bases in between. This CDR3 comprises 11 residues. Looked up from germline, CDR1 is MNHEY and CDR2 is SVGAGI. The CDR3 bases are TGTGCCAGCATTAGAGACAGACAAGCTTTCTTT. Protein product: CASIRDRQAFF.

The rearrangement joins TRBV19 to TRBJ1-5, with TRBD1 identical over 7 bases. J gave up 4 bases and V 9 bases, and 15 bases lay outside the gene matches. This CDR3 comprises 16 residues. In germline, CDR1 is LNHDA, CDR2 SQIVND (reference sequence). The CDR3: CASDRAVPFPNQPQHF. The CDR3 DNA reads TGTGCCAGCGACAGGGCAGTTCCTTTCCCGAATCAGCCCCAGCATTTT.

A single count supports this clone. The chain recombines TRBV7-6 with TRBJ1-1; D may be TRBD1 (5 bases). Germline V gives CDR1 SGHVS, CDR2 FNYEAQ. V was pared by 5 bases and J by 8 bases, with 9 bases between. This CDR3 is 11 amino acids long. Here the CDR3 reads CASSPRTEAFF. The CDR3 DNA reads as TGTGCCAGCAGCCCCCGGACAGAAGCTTTCTTT.